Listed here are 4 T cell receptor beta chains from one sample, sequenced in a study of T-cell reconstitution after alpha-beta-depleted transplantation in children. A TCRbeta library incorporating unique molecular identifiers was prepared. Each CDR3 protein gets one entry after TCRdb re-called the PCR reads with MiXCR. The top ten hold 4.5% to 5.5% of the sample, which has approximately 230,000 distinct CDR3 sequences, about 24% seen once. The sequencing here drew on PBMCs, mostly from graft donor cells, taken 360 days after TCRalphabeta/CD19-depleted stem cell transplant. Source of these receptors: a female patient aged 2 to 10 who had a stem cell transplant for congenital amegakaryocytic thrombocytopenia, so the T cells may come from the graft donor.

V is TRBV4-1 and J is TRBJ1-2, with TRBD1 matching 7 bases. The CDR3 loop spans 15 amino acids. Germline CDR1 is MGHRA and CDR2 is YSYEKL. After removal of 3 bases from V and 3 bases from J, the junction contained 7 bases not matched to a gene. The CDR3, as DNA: TGCGCCAGCAGCCAGACCTACAGGGGCCACTATGGCTACACCTTC. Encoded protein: CASSQTYRGHYGYTF.

DNA of the CDR3: TGTGCCAGCAGTTTTAGTACTGGGGCCAACGTCCTGACTTTC. Its translation: CASSFSTGANVLTF. The chain combines TRBV12-3 or TRBV12-4 with TRBJ2-6; D call uncertain. V was shortened by 3 bases and J by 2 bases, with 5 bases between the two germline ends. The length of the CDR3 is 14 residues.

Here the CDR3 reads CASSLEGGPYEQYF. The CDR3 nucleotides read TGCGCCAGCAGCTTGGAGGGCGGACCCTACGAGCAGTACTTC. V gene TRBV5-1 combines with J gene TRBJ2-7; D is unclear. Germline V gives CDR1 SGHRS, CDR2 YFSETQ. This CDR3 contains 14 residues. Between the trimmed V and J ends, which lost 0 bases and 2 bases, there was a span of 9 bases.

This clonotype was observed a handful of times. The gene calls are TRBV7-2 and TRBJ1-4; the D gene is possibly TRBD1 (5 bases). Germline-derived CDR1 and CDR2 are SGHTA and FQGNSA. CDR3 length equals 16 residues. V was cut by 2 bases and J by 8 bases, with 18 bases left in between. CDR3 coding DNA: TGTGCCAGCAGCTTATATTTGGGCCGAGGGGCGGAAAAACTGTTTTTT. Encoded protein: CASSLYLGRGAEKLFF.